This T cell receptor beta chain appears in the sequencing data of a study of vaccination and CD4 T cells after COVID-19. In the study overall: Sampling that followed vaccination took place a median about 75 days after dose two, within a range of 14 to 241. Stimuli were overlapping spike peptide pools of SARS-CoV-2 and three common cold coronaviruses (HCoV-NL63, HCoV-OC43, HCoV-229E).

The treatment denotes: roughly 10-day PBMC culture with coronavirus spike peptide pools or control peptides (ViraFEST assay). About 1.8 million PBMCs per well were cultured with roughly 9.6 IU/ml IL-2 and approximately 10 ug/ml peptide pools. Deletions cut 1 base from V and 8 bases from J, with 14 bases between. The CDR3 totals 14 residues. Germline CDR1 MGHDK, CDR2 SYGVNS. Cultured CD4+ T cells had their DNA profiled by the Oncomine TCR Beta short-read assay. TCRdb reprocessed the PCR reads via MiXCR and lists one record per CDR3 protein. This sample has about 3,300 distinct CDR3 sequences, with 49% found just once. The count of this clonotype is one. Its antigen is unidentified. Regarding the study as a whole: The great majority, 304 of 307 vaccine-specific clones, proved spike mono-reactive in convalescent patients.

The material sequenced was CD4+ T cells from blood, cultured in vitro. The chain carries TRBV25-1 and TRBJ1-2; no clear D. This TCR derives from a human donor who had recovered from COVID-19. CDR3 region: CASSEFTSAGGYTF. The DNA for the CDR3 is TGTGCCAGCAGTGAATTCACTTCCGCTGGCGGCTACACCTTC.